The 12 T cell receptor beta chains below all came from one sample that was sequenced in a study of Graves' ophthalmopathy and Graves' hyperthyroidism. Amplification of TCR beta CDR3 regions used RNA transcripts. RT-PCR with HTBI primers came first, then second-round multiplex PCR. Via MiXCR, TCRdb re-called the multiplex PCR reads, giving one row per CDR3 protein. The sample has 450,000 or so distinct CDR3 sequences, approximately 15% seen once; the top ten hold about a tenth. Sample: blood. These TCRs come from a woman in her twenties or thirties with Graves' ophthalmopathy.

This clonotype occurred many times. V usage is TRBV2 and J usage is TRBJ1-2; D gene unclear. Looked up from germline, CDR1 is SNHLY and CDR2 is FYNNEI. V was trimmed by 8 bases and J by 8 bases, leaving 6 bases between them. This CDR3 comprises 9 residues. CDR3 sequence (DNA): TGTGCCAGCGGAAAAGGCTACACCTTC. This codes for CASGKGYTF.

This clonotype was detected ten times or more. This chain joins TRBV12-3 or TRBV12-4 and TRBJ2-5; TRBD2 matches 9 bases. V lost 3 bases to trimming and J lost 2 bases; unmatched junction nucleotides: 16. The CDR3 runs to 19 residues. CDR3 region: CASSFNPLAAGGIQETQYF. As DNA, the CDR3 is TGTGCCAGCAGTTTTAACCCCTTAGCAGCGGGAGGCATTCAAGAGACCCAGTACTTC.

The table lists this clonotype with a few counts. The V call is TRBV29-1, the J call TRBJ2-7, with 7 bases that match TRBD1. CDR3 length: 15 amino acids. V dropped 2 bases and J dropped 4; count of bases not matched to a gene: 11. Germline loops: CDR1 SQVTM, CDR2 ANQGSEA. The CDR3 DNA is TGCAGCGTTGAAATCCCGACAGGGATCCAGTACGAGCAGTACTTC. It specifies CSVEIPTGIQYEQYF.

This clonotype was seen at least ten times. This chain connects TRBV7-8 to TRBJ2-7; maybe TRBD2 (6 bases). V was clipped by 0 bases and J by 7 bases, with 13 bases between them. Germline loops: CDR1 SGHVS, CDR2 FQNEAQ. The CDR3 extends over 14 amino acids. The CDR3 DNA is TGTGCCAGCAGCTTAGCCCCTAGCGCTCGAGAGCAGTACTTC. This gives the protein CASSLAPSAREQYF.

This clonotype was recorded many times. The J gene is TRBJ2-7, the V gene TRBV29-1; D perhaps matches TRBD1 (6 bases). Germline loops: CDR1 SQVTM, CDR2 ANQGSEA. V shed 4 bases and J shed 5 bases, with 12 bases lying between them. The CDR3 covers 12 residues. CDR3 DNA: TGCAGCGTTGTACAGGGTAGGAACGAGCAGTACTTC. Translated, it gives CSVVQGRNEQYF.

Many counts were recorded for this clonotype. V and J are TRBV19 and TRBJ1-1; D gene uncertain. Germline assignment: CDR1 LNHDA and CDR2 SQIVND (reference sequence). The CDR3 is made up of 14 amino acids. V was cut by 4 bases and J by 0 bases, with 9 bases left in between. Here the CDR3 reads CASSKGRMNTEAFF. The CDR3 DNA is TGTGCCAGTAGTAAGGGCCGCATGAACACTGAAGCTTTCTTT.

The J gene is TRBJ1-1, the V gene TRBV19; tentative D call: TRBD1 (5 bases). Trimming cost V 8 bases and J 1 base, with 11 bases left between them. The germline gives CDR1 LNHDA, CDR2 SQIVND (reference sequence). This CDR3 spans 13 amino acids. As DNA, the CDR3 is TGTGCCAGTTGCCCGGGGGGGAACACTGAAGCTTTCTTT. Its translation is CASCPGGNTEAFF. Variable domain in full (rest from reference TRBV19 and TRBJ1-1): DGGITQSPKYLFRKEGQNVTLSCEQNLNHDAMYWYRQDPGQGLRLIYYSQIVNDFQKGDIAEGYSVSREKKESFPLTVTSAQKNPTAFYLCASCPGGNTEAFFGQGTRLTVV.

The rearrangement uses TRBV12-5 and TRBJ2-2, with D possibly TRBD2 on 6 matching bases. V was pared by 4 bases and J by 6 bases, with 12 bases between. The CDR3 has 14 amino acids. Germline loops: CDR1 LGHNT, CDR2 FRNRAP. CDR3 protein: CASGSGGAAGELFF. CDR3 coding DNA: TGTGCTAGTGGTTCTGGAGGGGCGGCCGGGGAGCTGTTTTTT. Drawing the rest from reference TRBV12-5 and TRBJ2-2, the complete variable domain is DARVTQTPRHKVTEMGQEVTMRCQPILGHNTVFWYRQTMMQGLELLAYFRNRAPLDDSGMPKDRFSAEMPDATLATLKIQPSEPRDSAVYFCASGSGGAAGELFFGEGSRLTVL.

The CDR3 reads CASRISGGVNTEAFF. In DNA, the CDR3 is TGTGCCAGCAGAATTTCAGGGGGAGTGAACACTGAAGCTTTCTTT. The rearrangement uses TRBV12-3 or TRBV12-4 and TRBJ1-1, with TRBD1 identical over 7 bases. CDR3 size: 15 residues. Trimming cost V 6 bases and J 0 bases; bases outside gene matches: 7.

This clonotype has at least ten counts. This chain links TRBV20-1 with TRBJ2-5, with D hard to call. This CDR3 contains 8 residues. Deletions cut 5 bases from V and 7 bases from J, with 2 bases between. Germline CDR1 and CDR2: DFQATT and SNEGSKA (reference sequence). The CDR3 loop reads CSAGTQYF. CDR3 DNA sequence: TGCAGTGCTGGGACCCAGTACTTC.

The sample holds many counts of this clonotype. J is TRBJ2-2 and V is TRBV6-1; no firm D call. The germline V and J ends were trimmed by 6 bases and 3 bases, with 14 bases remaining between them. The CDR3 contains 15 residues. Looked up from germline, CDR1 is MNHNS and CDR2 is SASEGT. The CDR3, as DNA: TGTGCCAGCAGCACGACGTGGGTGGACACCGGGGAGCTGTTTTTT. It is translated as CASSTTWVDTGELFF.

In this sample, this clonotype turned up many times. This chain uses TRBV11-2 with TRBJ2-7; the match to TRBD2 covers 8 bases. This CDR3 has 15 residues. Trimming took 0 bases from V and 4 from J; bases not matched to a gene: 5. Germline values: CDR1 SGHAT, CDR2 FQNNGV. For the CDR3, the DNA is TGTGCCAGCAGCTTAGACAACGGGAGGGTTTACGAGCAGTACTTC. It encodes CASSLDNGRVYEQYF.